These 18 T cell receptor beta chains were sequenced from one sample in a study of blood T cells in healthy people across ages. With a J-beta primer mix and a sample-barcoded 5' primer, a second PCR ran about 7 to 12 cycles. Each CDR3 protein gets one entry after TCRdb re-called the 5' RACE reads with MiXCR. Of 600,000 or so distinct CDR3 sequences listed, under 55% are singletons. The sequencing sample was made of blood. The receptors derive from a man older than 75 in good health.

The CDR3 DNA sequence: TGCGCCAGCAGCCAAGCCCGGACGATAGCTGGGGCCAACGTCCTGACTTTC. Translation: CASSQARTIAGANVLTF. The chain couples TRBV4-3 to TRBJ2-6; D unresolved. CDR3 size: 17 residues. V was clipped by 1 base and J by 2 bases, with 12 bases between them. Per the germline V gene, CDR1 is LGHNA and CDR2 is YSLEER.

J is TRBJ1-1 and V is TRBV7-2, with TRBD1 matching 8 bases. Germline CDR1 and CDR2: SGHTA and FQGNSA. J lost 0 bases, V lost 6 bases, and 6 bases had no gene match. The CDR3 extends over 15 amino acids. CDR3 amino acids: CASSRTGILNTEAFF. DNA for the CDR3: TGTGCCAGCAGTAGGACAGGGATTTTGAACACTGAAGCTTTCTTT.

In its sample, this clonotype was seen a few times. J is TRBJ1-2 and V is TRBV9; D possibly corresponds to TRBD1 (6 bases). Germline assignment: CDR1 SGDLS and CDR2 YYNGEE. CDR3 length: 14 residues. V was cut by 3 bases and J by 1 base, with 10 bases left in between. Here the CDR3 DNA reads TGTGCCAGCAGCGCGGGACACAGTAACTATGGCTACACCTTC. This codes for CASSAGHSNYGYTF.

This clonotype was seen many times. The genes are TRBV6-5 and TRBJ1-6; D not certain. Germline V CDR1 and CDR2: MNHEY, SVGAGI. V was shortened by 5 bases and J by 0 bases, with 14 bases between the two germline ends. The CDR3 is 17 residues long. The CDR3 region is CASSSSGVGSYNSPLHF. CDR3 nucleotide sequence: TGTGCCAGCAGTAGCTCCGGAGTAGGCTCCTATAATTCACCCCTCCACTTT.

This clonotype was seen only a few times. The chain recombines TRBV6-6 with TRBJ2-5; D perhaps matches TRBD1 (5 bases). The germline gives CDR1 MNHNY, CDR2 SVGAGI (reference sequence). CDR3 length: 15 amino acids. Between the trimmed V and J ends, which lost 2 bases and 11 bases, there was a span of 21 bases. This chain's CDR3 is CASSYIWQGSDEQYF. CDR3 nucleotide sequence: TGTGCCAGCAGTTACATTTGGCAGGGCTCAGATGAGCAGTACTTC.

This rearrangement joins TRBV7-2 to TRBJ2-7; D remains ambiguous. V lost 3 bases to trimming and J lost 5 bases, with 8 bases between them. CDR3 size: 12 residues. Germline CDR1 and CDR2: SGHTA and FQGNSA. The CDR3 coding sequence is TGTGCCAGCAGCTTTTTGGAAAACGAGCAGTACTTC. This sequence encodes CASSFLENEQYF.

DNA of the CDR3: TGCAGTGCTGGCCGGACAGGGGTCCACGAGCAGTACTTC. It translates to CSAGRTGVHEQYF. The J gene is TRBJ2-5, the V gene TRBV20-1; 9 bases are shared with TRBD1. The tail of the sequence fits TRBJ2-7 better, so the J call may be wrong. There are 13 residues in the CDR3. CDR1 and CDR2 from the germline V gene are DFQATT and SNEGSKA (reference sequence).

V and J are TRBV6-1 and TRBJ1-5; D remains ambiguous. Trimming took 5 bases from V and 4 from J, leaving 18 bases between them. Looked up from germline, CDR1 is MNHNS and CDR2 is SASEGT. The CDR3 is made up of 16 amino acids. The CDR3 bases are TGTGCCAGCAGTAATCGCTTGAGGGTACGGAATCAGCCCCAGCATTTT. Translation: CASSNRLRVRNQPQHF.

The rearrangement uses TRBV3-1 and TRBJ2-7; D ambiguous. Germline CDR1 LGHDT, CDR2 YNNKEL (reference sequence). Trimming took off 1 base at V and 0 bases at J, with 10 bases between the two ends. This CDR3 region has 15 residues. For the CDR3, the DNA is TGTGCCAGCAGCCAAGGGCCGTCTCACTCCTACGAGCAGTACTTC. Translation gives CASSQGPSHSYEQYF.

V and J are TRBV7-2 and TRBJ2-7; D is unresolved. With 0 bases removed from V and 3 bases from J, the gap between germline ends came to 12 bases. The V gene's germline CDR1 is SGHTA and CDR2 FQGNSA. The CDR3 consists of 15 residues. CDR3 nucleotides: TGTGCCAGCAGCTTAGCAGGGCCCACCCACTACGAGCAGTACTTC. Protein product: CASSLAGPTHYEQYF.

This chain connects TRBV20-1 to TRBJ2-3; 7 bases map to TRBD2. V was clipped by 6 bases and J by 2 bases; unmatched bases: 11. Germline loops: CDR1 DFQATT, CDR2 SNEGSKA (reference sequence). CDR3 length equals 15 residues. The DNA for the CDR3 is TGCAGTGCCACCCCGGCAGCGGGGATCACAGATACGCAGTATTTT. Its translation: CSATPAAGITDTQYF.

This clonotype was counted between two and nine times. The gene calls are TRBV7-9 and TRBJ2-1, with 8 bases that match TRBD1. The CDR3 consists of 16 residues. With 11 bases clipped from V and 3 bases from J, the junction kept 15 bases outside the gene matches. The V gene's germline CDR1 is SEHNR and CDR2 FQNEAQ (reference sequence). Here the CDR3 reads CASGGSGTGDYNEQFF. The CDR3 DNA reads as TGTGCCTCCGGGGGAAGTGGGACAGGAGACTACAATGAGCAGTTCTTC.

The V and J genes are TRBV7-9 and TRBJ1-6, with D unresolved. Germline CDR1 and CDR2: SEHNR and FQNEAQ (reference sequence). This CDR3 contains 16 residues. V was clipped by 1 base and J by 2 bases, with 9 bases between them. The CDR3 here is CASSLDAGTYNSPLHF. The CDR3 DNA reads as TGTGCCAGCAGCTTAGATGCCGGGACCTATAATTCACCCCTCCACTTT.

This sequence joins TRBV6-2 or TRBV6-3 and TRBJ2-3; 7 bases map to TRBD1. This CDR3 is 16 amino acids long. Germline V gene sequence: CDR1 MNHEY, CDR2 SVGEGT. Trimming cost V 0 bases and J 6 bases; bases outside gene matches: 9. This CDR3 reads CASSYSRQGNPDTQYF. The CDR3 DNA sequence: TGTGCCAGCAGTTACTCTAGACAGGGCAATCCGGATACGCAGTATTTT.

The chain uses TRBV7-9 and TRBJ1-4, with D hard to call. CDR1 and CDR2 (germline): SEHNR, FQNEAQ (reference sequence). The CDR3 is 12 residues long. V gave up 2 bases and J gave up 12 bases, with 10 bases separating them. The chain's CDR3 is CASSLSGPELFF. The DNA of the CDR3 is TGTGCCAGCAGCTTAAGTGGCCCAGAACTGTTTTTT.

The gene calls are TRBV20-1 and TRBJ2-7; 9 positions match TRBD1. The CDR3 length is 14 residues. Germline V lookup: CDR1 DFQATT, CDR2 SNEGSKA (reference sequence). V lost 5 bases to trimming and J lost 0 bases; unmatched junction nucleotides: 5. The CDR3 spells CSASGTGFSYEQYF. In nucleotides, the CDR3 is TGCAGTGCTTCCGGGACAGGGTTCTCCTACGAGCAGTACTTC.

The chain is built from TRBV30 and TRBJ1-1, with D hard to call. V was shortened by 3 bases and J by 7 bases, with 9 bases between the two germline ends. The germline V gene has CDR1 GTSNPN and CDR2 SVGIG (reference sequence). The CDR3 is 11 amino acids. The CDR3 loop is CAWRGWYEAFF. The DNA of the CDR3 is TGTGCCTGGAGGGGGTGGTATGAAGCTTTCTTT.

The table lists this clonotype with many counts. This sequence joins TRBV4-2 and TRBJ1-2; D may be TRBD1 (5 bases). The germline V gene encodes CDR1 LGHNA and CDR2 YNFKEQ. V was cut by 1 base and J by 2 bases, with 5 bases left in between. CDR3 length equals 13 residues. CDR3 amino acids: CASSQGGNYGYTF. The CDR3 DNA follows: TGTGCCAGCAGCCAAGGGGGGAACTATGGCTACACCTTC.